The rows below give T cell receptor beta chains drawn from one sample of a study of blood T cell repertoires in COVID-19. Measured with immunoSEQ multiplex PCR; TCRdb has only the in-frame clones, and not every one. In the table there are about 360,000 clones, 70% to 85% of which are singletons. The sequencing input was peripheral blood. Source of these receptors: a human donor with acute or convalescent COVID-19. The donor label of this sample is uncertain. Both conserved end residues are part of each CDR3. Each record gives: J gene, V gene, clone size, D gene, CDR3 protein, CDR3 DNA. A D gene is named only where the DNA matches it firmly. Clone size is stated in some rows and not others, as once, few, many or a class when expanded.

>TRBJ1-1|TRBV7-9|few|TRBD1
CASSRQGRVQAFF
TGTGCCAGCAGCCGACAGGGAAGAGTGCAAGCTTTCTTT
>TRBJ2-2|TRBV6-6|once|.
CASRRNTGELFF
TGTGCCAGCAGGAGGAACACCGGGGAGCTGTTTTTT
>TRBJ2-5|TRBV6-5|.|TRBD2
CASSPGLAEETQYF
TGTGCCAGCAGCCCAGGACTAGCGGAAGAGACCCAGTACTTC
>TRBJ1-3|TRBV6-5|.|.
CASSEEVYSGNTIYF
TGTGCCAGCTCCGAGGAAGTATACTCTGGAAACACCATATATTTT
>TRBJ2-5|TRBV7-2|.|TRBD2
CASSPGLADTGTQYF
TGTGCCAGCAGCCCGGGACTAGCGGATACAGGGACCCAGTACTTC
>TRBJ1-2|TRBV11-2|.|.
CASSSGTFASTF
TGTGCCAGCAGCTCGGGGACATTTGCTAGCACCTTC
>TRBJ1-1|TRBV4-1|.|.
CASSQRTGNTEAFF
TGCGCCAGCAGCCAACGCACAGGCAACACTGAAGCTTTCTTT
>TRBJ1-2|TRBV18|.|.
CASSPTGGKDYGYTF
TGTGCCAGCTCACCTACGGGGGGGAAGGACTATGGCTACACCTTC
>TRBJ2-1|TRBV19|few|TRBD2
CASSIAGLAIYNEQFF
TGTGCCAGTAGTATAGCGGGACTAGCGATTTACAATGAGCAGTTCTTC
>TRBJ1-3|TRBV27|.|TRBD1
CASRGGQGAGNTIYF
TGTGCCAGCAGGGGGGGACAGGGGGCCGGAAACACCATATATTTT
>TRBJ2-5|TRBV28|once|TRBD1
CASSYRGQGLETQYF
TGTGCCAGCAGTTACCGGGGACAGGGGTTAGAGACCCAGTACTTC
>TRBJ1-1|TRBV18|.|.
CASSSRQTEAFF
TGTGCCAGCTCATCGCGACAGACTGAAGCTTTCTTT
>TRBJ1-1|TRBV18|.|.
CASSRLPGRDTEAFF
TGTGCCAGCTCACGCCTACCTGGCAGGGACACTGAAGCTTTCTTT
>TRBJ2-5|TRBV5-1|.|TRBD1
CASAYRGRGETQYF
TGCGCCAGCGCCTACAGGGGCCGCGGGGAGACCCAGTACTTC
>TRBJ1-4|TRBV4-1|.|.
CASSPQGAPGGKLFF
TGCGCCAGCAGCCCCCAGGGCGCCCCCGGTGGAAAACTGTTTTTT
>TRBJ1-2|TRBV2|.|.
CASSDTPVYGYTF
TGTGCCAGCTCGGACACGCCAGTCTATGGCTACACCTTC
>TRBJ2-1|TRBV10-3|.|.
CAISGRVGGVEQFF
TGTGCCATCAGTGGAAGGGTAGGGGGGGTTGAGCAGTTCTTC
>TRBJ1-1|TRBV28|.|TRBD1
CASSFSPGGSTEAFF
TGTGCCAGCAGTTTTAGTCCAGGGGGATCGACTGAAGCTTTCTTT
>TRBJ1-5|TRBV30|.|.
CAWSEGYPNQPQHF
TGTGCCTGGAGTGAGGGGTACCCGAATCAGCCCCAGCATTTT
>TRBJ1-2|TRBV5-5|.|TRBD1
CASSLQGAYGYTF
TGTGCCAGCAGCTTACAGGGGGCATATGGCTACACCTTC
>TRBJ2-1|TRBV19|.|TRBD2
CATLGRVPYNEQFF
TGTGCCACCCTGGGGAGGGTCCCTTACAATGAGCAGTTCTTC
>TRBJ1-2|TRBV5-1|.|.
CASSLQDNYGYTF
TGCGCCAGCAGCTTACAGGATAACTATGGCTACACCTTC